The following is a TCR beta chain sequence with its context. The target antigen is unknown. The data were taken from a study of beta chain features in type 1 diabetes. Study information: Taken together, all samples contributed more than 90,000,000 examined sorted cells.

In germline, CDR1 is SEHNR, CDR2 FQNEAQ (reference sequence). The CDR3 spans 14 residues. The junction had 6 bases not matched to a gene; V was cut back by 5 bases and J by 7 bases. Study-wide points: All four CD4+ subsets of Type 1 diabetes patients contained TCRB CDR3s that were moderately but significantly shorter. Patients showed naive, central memory and Treg TCRB repertoires that appeared more similar than those of healthy donors. There was a possibility that cDNA sequencing over-represented cells with high TCR expression.

The study reverse transcribed the entire isolated RNA, so it sequenced expressed TCRB transcripts. Roughly 3.4 million reads were obtained on average from naive, central memory and regulatory T cell samples. Repertoires were generated with immunoSEQ multiplex PCR, while TCRdb's copy carries only in-frame clones and drops some. The data hold 250,000 to 350,000 clones, with over 14% observed a single time. The V call is TRBV7-9, the J call TRBJ1-5; 9 positions match TRBD1. The source is a man younger than 35 with type 1 diabetes. The sample comprised naive CD4+ T cells from blood. CDR3 residues: CASSAQGAGQPQHF. The CDR3, as DNA: TGTGCCAGCAGCGCACAGGGGGCCGGGCAGCCCCAGCATTTT.